A selection of T cell receptor beta chains follows, all from one sample in a study of cytomegalovirus exposure and HLA in healthy donors. Produced via immunoSEQ multiplex PCR; TCRdb's table is partial and in-frame only. The sample lists about 140,000 clones; about 86% were seen once. What was sequenced was PBMCs. These receptors came from a man aged 35 to 55 in good health and CMV-seropositive. Each CDR3 is given with its conserved first and last residue. For some rows the clone size is stated as once, few or many, or as a class when expanded; others skip it.

V	size	CDR3
TRBV27	NA	CASSSYRGNYEQYF
TRBV6-6	NA	CASSTHNTIYF
TRBV19	NA	CASSSPGTRAQYF
TRBV7-6	NA	CASSLEGSQGSNEQFF
TRBV19	NA	CASSPMSSYNEQFF
TRBV5-6	NA	CASSSAGARVPYF
TRBV19	NA	CASIPNGGSVNEQYF
TRBV7-3	NA	CASSFQGGDEQFF
TRBV6-5	NA	CASSLDRGRTEAFF
TRBV5-1	NA	CASSKSPGQGRHEQYF
TRBV5-1	NA	CASSRGQGQTGELFF
TRBV18	NA	CASSPPSGGRKETQYF
TRBV2	NA	CASSDWGWDSSGYTF
TRBV29-1	once	CSVEDPQRSSYNEQFF
TRBV4-1	NA	CASSQGVTGGYEQYF
TRBV5-1	NA	CASSLVAATNEKLFF
TRBV25-1	NA	CASGQGGAYEQYF
TRBV6-6	NA	CASTYARGLDNYGYTF
TRBV7-7	once	CASAAAPYNEQFF
TRBV18	NA	CASSPSLLQETQYF
TRBV9	NA	CASSSRTAPYEQYF
TRBV5-1	few	CASSLRTGGWTEAFF
TRBV7-7	NA	CASSSGVGQPQHF
TRBV14	NA	CASSQDRGGSYNEQFF
TRBV5-1	NA	CASSSGTGGCEQYF
TRBV5-1	NA	CASSPKTWGQDYNEQFF
TRBV5-4	NA	CASSLDREGGETQYF
TRBV6-6	NA	CASSSNREKETQYF
TRBV6-1	NA	CASREVSSNQPQHF
TRBV6-1	NA	CASSEDWDTRVYEQYF
TRBV9	NA	CASSADSDSYNEQFF
TRBV9	NA	CASSGPGQGPYEQYF
TRBV30	NA	CAWTSSYEQYF
TRBV19	few	CASSPIRGWTEAFF
TRBV5-1	NA	CASSFGSEQFF
TRBV7-8	few	CASSVTGGLVETQYF
TRBV30	NA	CAWRAPGSGGGYTF
TRBV7-9	NA	CSRAGDGNEQFF
TRBV7-2	NA	CASSSEGRRTDTQYF
TRBV6-1	NA	CASYSTGQGSDTQYF
TRBV18	NA	CASSPELGGDTEAFF
TRBV2	NA	CASSDRGEEKLFF
TRBV10-1	once	CASSAGLSGNTIYF
TRBV18	once	CASSPPMAQTISEAFF
TRBV10-3	NA	CAISESKTAPGANVLTF
TRBV7-3	NA	CASSRGEGETQYF
TRBV9	NA	CASSVWDRGESEQYF
TRBV19	NA	CASSPRLAGGRGLTDTQYF
TRBV7-2	few	CASSLGARTGGLFF
TRBV10-3	NA	CAISVGLAGPHTQYF